The 11 T cell receptor beta chains below come from one sample, sequenced in a study of blood T cell repertoires in COVID-19. Sequencing used immunoSEQ multiplex PCR; TCRdb keeps in-frame clones, though not all of them. The sample holds 210,000 or so clones, 86% seen once. The material sequenced was PBMCs or T cells enriched from blood (not recorded which). These receptors came from a woman between 45 and 60 years old in a cohort exposed to, infected with or recovered from COVID-19 (not recorded which).

With respect to this clone: The same CDR3 also results from other DNA sequences found in this sample. The gene calls are TRBV7-8 and TRBJ2-2; 11 nucleotides align to TRBD2. CDR1 is SGHVS and CDR2 is FQNEAQ in the germline V gene. The CDR3 is 16 residues long. With V trimmed by 5 bases and J by 5 bases, 7 bases remained unmatched. CDR3: CASSPGLAGGTGELFF. In DNA form, the CDR3 reads TGTGCCAGCAGCCCAGGACTAGCGGGCGGGACCGGGGAGCTGTTTTTT.

This clone appeared a single time. This sequence joins TRBV25-1 and TRBJ2-5, with 8 nucleotides matching TRBD1. The length of the CDR3 is 14 residues. Per germline, CDR1 MGHDK and CDR2 SYGVNS. The V and J ends lost 6 bases and 5 bases, in that order; junction bases with no gene match: 8. CDR3 sequence: CASRGTGWVETQYF. The DNA of the CDR3 is TGTGCCAGCAGGGGGACAGGCTGGGTTGAGACCCAGTACTTC.

The chain couples TRBV20-1 to TRBJ2-7, with D uncertain. Germline V gene sequence: CDR1 DFQATT, CDR2 SNEGSKA (reference sequence). Trimming removed 0 bases at V and 5 bases at J, with 2 bases between. This CDR3 contains 10 residues. For the CDR3, the DNA is TGCAGTGCTAGAGATAACGAGCAGTACTTC. Translation: CSARDNEQYF.

This chain uses TRBV7-2 with TRBJ2-7, with 11 positions matching TRBD2. The CDR3 is 15 amino acids. CDR1 and CDR2 (germline): SGHTA, FQGNSA. Trimming removed 4 bases from V and 5 bases from J; junction bases left unmatched: 7. CDR3 sequence (DNA): TGTGCCAGCAGCTCAGTAGCGGGGGGGCCCGACGAGCAGTACTTC. Its translation: CASSSVAGGPDEQYF.

The rearrangement uses TRBV7-2 and TRBJ2-3, with a possible D match to TRBD2 (6 bases). Trimming took 3 bases from V and 0 from J, leaving 10 bases between them. The CDR3 spans 15 residues. Germline CDR1 is SGHTA and CDR2 is FQGNSA. Here the CDR3 reads CASSLGGTSTDTQYF. The DNA for the CDR3 is TGTGCCAGCAGCTTGGGCGGGACTAGCACAGATACGCAGTATTTT.

The chain links TRBV3-1 (or the pseudogene TRBV3-2) to TRBJ2-7, with D possibly being TRBD2 (5 bases). The CDR3 covers 13 residues. Trimming removed 1 base from V and 7 bases from J, with 11 bases in between. CDR1 is LGHDT, CDR2 YNNKEL, per germline (reference sequence). The CDR3, as DNA: TGTGCCAGCAGCCAAGCATTCTGGGAGGAGCAGTACTTC. Amino acids: CASSQAFWEEQYF.

The chain uses TRBV7-8 and TRBJ1-2, with 9 bases aligning to TRBD1. CDR3 size: 15 residues. V was clipped by 5 bases and J by 7 bases; unmatched bases: 11. Germline V lookup: CDR1 SGHVS, CDR2 FQNEAQ. The CDR3 region has the DNA TGTGCCAGCAGCGGGGGGACAGGGCAAGCAGGTGGCTACACCTTC. This codes for CASSGGTGQAGGYTF.

The chain has TRBV6-5 and TRBJ2-5, with D uncertain. The CDR3 contains 13 residues. The germline V gene has CDR1 MNHEY and CDR2 SVGAGI. V was clipped by 8 bases and J by 3 bases, with 13 bases between them. The CDR3 here is CASETPPEETQYF. CDR3 sequence (DNA): TGTGCCAGCGAGACACCTCCAGAAGAGACCCAGTACTTC.

The chain couples TRBV15 to TRBJ1-5; 9 bases align to TRBD1. Germline V CDR1 and CDR2: LNHNV, YYDKDF (reference sequence). Trimming removed 4 bases from V and 6 bases from J; junction bases left unmatched: 10. The length of the CDR3 is 16 residues. CDR3 residues: CATSTTWTGALQPQHF. The DNA of the CDR3 is TGTGCCACCAGCACGACCTGGACAGGGGCTCTTCAGCCCCAGCATTTT.

This clone was counted ten times or more. The CDR3 sequence: CASSPAPGQGMDGYTF. The CDR3 DNA sequence: TGTGCCAGCTCACCAGCACCGGGACAGGGGATGGATGGCTACACCTTC. This sequence joins TRBV18 and TRBJ1-2, with 10 bases matching TRBD1. Germline V gene data show CDR1 as KGHSH and CDR2 as LQKENI. This CDR3 comprises 16 residues. Losses at the gene ends were 2 bases for V and 6 bases for J; bases not matched to a gene: 9.

J is TRBJ2-5 and V is TRBV7-9; weak D call: TRBD1 (5 bases). Germline assignment: CDR1 SEHNR and CDR2 FQNEAQ (reference sequence). Trimming removed 4 bases from V and 4 bases from J, with 13 bases in between. The CDR3 runs to 14 residues. The CDR3 DNA follows: TGTGCCAGCAGCTCCCAGGGTTGGGGAGAGACCCAGTACTTC. As protein: CASSSQGWGETQYF.